The 11 T cell receptor beta chains listed next were all sequenced from one sample in a study of CD8 T cells in ankylosing spondylitis. From the 5' RACE reads, TCRdb called clonotypes with MiXCR, one entry per CDR3 protein. The sample lists approximately 290,000 distinct CDR3 sequences, around 20% seen once, with roughly 3.6% in the top ten. The source material was blood, either unsorted or a sorted T cell fraction (not recorded which). These receptors all stem from a female donor with ankylosing spondylitis or in good health (not recorded which).

The chain recombines TRBV6-2 or TRBV6-3 with TRBJ2-1; no firm D call. Trimming removed 0 bases from V and 0 bases from J, with 12 bases in between. The CDR3 contains 17 residues. Germline V CDR1 and CDR2: MNHEY, SVGEGT. The CDR3 region has the DNA TGTGCCAGCAGTTACTCGATGGGCATTAGCTCCTACAATGAGCAGTTCTTC. It yields the protein CASSYSMGISSYNEQFF.

The rearrangement uses TRBV11-1 and TRBJ2-7; D may be TRBD2 (5 bases). Germline assignment: CDR1 SGHAT and CDR2 FQDESV (reference sequence). The CDR3 runs to 15 residues. V lost 5 bases and J lost 2, with 16 bases in between. This CDR3 reads CASSIPTGDTYEQYF. The CDR3 DNA follows: TGTGCCAGCAGCATTCCGACCGGGGATACCTACGAGCAGTACTTC. Full variable domain (remainder filled in from reference TRBV11-1 and TRBJ2-7): EAEVAQSPRYKITEKSQAVAFWCDPISGHATLYWYRQILGQGPELLVQFQDESVVDDSQLPKDRFSAERLKGVDSTLKIQPAELGDSAMYLCASSIPTGDTYEQYFGPGTRLTVT.

This sequence joins TRBV12-3 or TRBV12-4 and TRBJ2-1, with TRBD2 identical over 13 bases. The CDR3 has 14 amino acids. J was trimmed by 8 bases and V by 8 bases; bases with no gene match: 6. DNA of the CDR3: TGTGCCAGCGGGGGACTAGCGGGATCGTATGAGCAGTTCTTC. This translates into CASGGLAGSYEQFF.

In its sample, this clonotype was seen a few times. This chain joins TRBV2 and TRBJ1-5, with 7 nucleotides matching TRBD1. CDR3 length equals 16 residues. Germline trimming cut 4 bases from V and 1 base from J; bases unmatched to any gene: 7. The germline gives CDR1 SNHLY, CDR2 FYNNEI. The CDR3 bases are TGTGCCAGCAGTGCTCAGGGGGGTCGGAGCAATCAGCCCCAGCATTTT. This sequence encodes CASSAQGGRSNQPQHF.

This clonotype was observed a few times. This rearrangement joins TRBV20-1 to TRBJ2-7; TRBD1 matches 8 bases. This CDR3 has 13 amino acids. Germline assignment: CDR1 DFQATT and CDR2 SNEGSKA (reference sequence). Trimming cost V 0 bases and J 5 bases; bases outside gene matches: 3. In DNA, the CDR3 is TGCAGTGCTAGAGATCAGGGGGCGAACGAGCAGTACTTC. It codes for CSARDQGANEQYF.

CDR3 region: CASSLDVRDEQFF. CDR3 DNA sequence: TGTGCCAGCAGCTTAGACGTGCGGGATGAGCAGTTCTTC. The chain is built from TRBV7-9 and TRBJ2-1; possible D gene TRBD2, 5 bases. The CDR3 spans 13 residues. Germline lookup yields CDR1 SEHNR and CDR2 FQNEAQ (reference sequence). Trimming took 1 base from V and 8 from J, leaving 9 bases between them.

This clonotype was detected only a few times. This rearrangement joins TRBV6-5 to TRBJ2-3; a possible D gene is TRBD2 (6 bases). The length of the CDR3 is 15 residues. Germline assignment: CDR1 MNHEY and CDR2 SVGAGI. The germline V and J ends were trimmed by 0 bases and 4 bases, with 11 bases remaining between them. CDR3 region: CASSYSTSGPDTQYF. The CDR3 DNA is TGTGCCAGCAGTTACTCGACCAGCGGGCCAGATACGCAGTATTTT.

This clonotype came up once. The chain is built from TRBV10-1 and TRBJ1-5; weak D call: TRBD1 (5 bases). Trimming stripped 2 bases from V and 4 bases from J, with 6 bases between. The CDR3 covers 13 residues. The germline V gene has CDR1 WNHNN and CDR2 SYGVQD (reference sequence). CDR3 bases: TGCGCCAGCAGTGAGGGGGGAAATCAGCCCCAGCATTTT. It yields the protein CASSEGGNQPQHF.

This clonotype was counted ten times or more. The chain combines TRBV20-1 with TRBJ2-1; D gene unclear. CDR1 and CDR2 from the germline V gene are DFQATT and SNEGSKA (reference sequence). The CDR3 extends over 11 amino acids. With 3 bases removed from V and 10 bases from J, the gap between germline ends came to 10 bases. The CDR3 DNA reads as TGCAGTGCTAGCGGGTTGGGCGAGCAGTTCTTC. It is translated as CSASGLGEQFF.

This sequence joins TRBV7-9 and TRBJ1-5; D is perhaps TRBD1 (6 bases). The V and J ends lost 3 bases and 6 bases respectively, with 15 bases between them. The CDR3 loop spans 15 amino acids. The germline CDR1 and CDR2 sequences are SEHNR and FQNEAQ (reference sequence). The CDR3 DNA reads as TGTGCCAGCAGCTTTGGACAGACCTTGAGTCAGCCCCAGCATTTT. It codes for CASSFGQTLSQPQHF.

The chain recombines TRBV12-3 or TRBV12-4 with TRBJ2-3; the match to TRBD2 covers 7 bases. The CDR3 contains 14 residues. V shed 7 bases and J 6 bases; nucleotides not matched to a gene: 10. The CDR3 coding sequence is TGTGCCAGCACCCAAGCGGGAAGAGGTGATACGCAGTATTTT. Its translation: CASTQAGRGDTQYF.